These 6 T cell receptor beta chains came from one sample sequenced in a study of OX40 agonist ivuxolimab in advanced cancers. Assay: immunoSEQ multiplex PCR; the TCRdb copy retains only in-frame clones and omits some. The sample consists of around 30,000 clones, 90% to 95% of them appearing once. The material was CD4+ or CD8+ T cells sorted from blood, obtained in a trial of the OX40 agonist ivuxolimab. The receptors were gathered from an adult with an advanced solid tumor such as melanoma, head and neck, liver or kidney cancer.

The chain is built from TRBV27 and TRBJ2-7; a possible D gene is TRBD1 (5 bases). CDR1 and CDR2 (germline): MNHEY, SMNVEV (reference sequence). V lost 3 bases and J lost 6, with 12 bases in between. This CDR3 spans 13 amino acids. In DNA, the CDR3 is TGTGCCAGCAGTTTCCCAGGGTCGCCCGAGCAGTACTTC. It is translated as CASSFPGSPEQYF.

CDR3 region: CASSQDRGQVGDTQYF. The CDR3 DNA sequence: TGCGCCAGCAGCCAAGATCGTGGACAGGTGGGAGATACGCAGTATTTT. The gene calls are TRBV4-3 and TRBJ2-3, with TRBD1 matching over 7 bases. Looked up from germline, CDR1 is LGHNA and CDR2 is YSLEER. The CDR3 is 16 amino acids. With 0 bases clipped from V and 5 bases from J, the junction kept 8 bases outside the gene matches.

The V and J genes are TRBV6-6 and TRBJ1-2; a possible D gene is TRBD1 (6 bases). Deletions cut 6 bases from V and 5 bases from J, with 19 bases between. CDR1 is MNHNY, CDR2 SVGAGI, per germline (reference sequence). The CDR3 is made up of 15 amino acids. CDR3 nucleotide sequence: TGTGCCAGCAGCCCGACAGTTACAGGGCTTTATGGCTACACCTTC. This sequence encodes CASSPTVTGLYGYTF.

This chain joins TRBV9 and TRBJ2-7; D is unresolved. The V end was cut by 0 bases, the J end by 0 bases, with 7 bases between. The CDR3 covers 14 residues. The germline CDR1 and CDR2 sequences are SGDLS and YYNGEE. The CDR3 spells CASSVAYGSYEQYF. The CDR3 DNA reads as TGTGCCAGCAGCGTAGCGTACGGCTCCTACGAGCAGTACTTC.

This chain connects TRBV19 to TRBJ2-1; the D is unclear. In germline, CDR1 is LNHDA, CDR2 SQIVND (reference sequence). Trimming took 5 bases from V and 4 from J, leaving 12 bases between them. The CDR3 totals 14 residues. CDR3 sequence reads: CASSPLLGYNEQFF. The CDR3 region has the DNA TGTGCCAGTAGTCCCCTCTTAGGATACAATGAGCAGTTCTTC.

The chain uses TRBV9 and TRBJ2-3, with D tentatively TRBD1 (6 bases). The CDR3 spans 13 residues. Germline CDR1 reads SGDLS; CDR2 reads YYNGEE. The V end was cut by 4 bases, the J end by 4 bases, with 10 bases between. In DNA form, the CDR3 reads TGTGCCAGCAGCCCTGACAGGCCAGATACGCAGTATTTT. Translated: CASSPDRPDTQYF. Combining the CDR3 with reference TRBV9 and TRBJ2-3 gives the whole variable domain DSGVTQTPKHLITATGQRVTLRCSPRSGDLSVYWYQQSLDQGLQFLIQYYNGEERAKGNILERFSAQQFPDLHSELNLSSLELGDSALYFCASSPDRPDTQYFGPGTRLTVL.